The entry below gives a single T cell receptor beta chain sequence along with its context. What this receptor recognizes is not known. Base-call qualities are not available, and no considerably larger clone is one nucleotide away. This record belongs to a study of T-cell memory formation after mild COVID-19 (dated by TCRdb to the early 2020s). Notes on the research overall: Most TCR sequence clusters were specific to one of the two donors. Two young, previously healthy adult volunteers, one female and one male, were included in the cohort. T-cell clones expanding and contracting after mild COVID-19 in a couple of donors were tracked by longitudinal TCRalpha and TCRbeta repertoire sequencing. General study outcomes and caveats: Only a couple of mild cases were covered by the study, and larger cohorts that include severe cases with pre-infection samples were considered necessary. Contracting CD4+ clones appeared mostly in the CM and EM memory subsets, whereas CD8+ clones were enriched in EMRA. SARS-CoV-2 specificity was not confirmed for the second-wave clones peaking on day 37. The detection of some responding clones in pre-infection memory suggests that pre-existing cross-reactive memory T cells joined the SARS-CoV-2 response. From day 15 to 85, contracting clones showed balanced CD4/CD8 phenotypes, whereas a second wave of clones that expanded from day 15 to 37 leaned towards CD4+.

Ficoll-Paque density gradient centrifugation was the method used to isolate PBMCs. Relative to germline, V is 2 bases shorter and J is 4 bases shorter, with 14 bases between their ends. Per the germline V gene (reference sequence), SEHNR is the CDR1 and FQNEAQ is the CDR2. CDR3 length: 15 amino acids, cysteine to phenylalanine. Of all the DNA, just the CDR3 is kept, 45 bases in frame from base 1. Sequencer: Illumina NovaSeq 6000. cDNA libraries for TCRalpha and TCRbeta were prepared by 5'RACE using constant-segment primers, with sample barcodes and unique molecular identifiers added. RNA was extracted from every sample with Trizol reagent. The libraries were amplified in two PCR steps, and the second step added a second sample barcode and Illumina TruSeq adapters. Sequencing of the libraries was done on an Illumina NovaSeq, producing 2 x 150 bp paired-end reads. On the study's bioinformatics: Reads were demultiplexed and collapsed into UMI-guided consensus sequences with migec v1.2.7. Using mixcr v2.1.11, UMI consensuses were aligned to TRA and TRB V and J templates and then assembled into clonotypes. Expanded or contracted clonotypes were those called significant by both edgeR and NoisET, with noise models trained on biological replicates. edgeR calls used a false discovery rate-adjusted p below 0.01 and a log2 fold-change threshold of 1. PCA with hierarchical clustering of max-normalized trajectories of the 1000 most abundant clonotypes was used as exploratory dynamics analysis. Separately sequenced CD4+ and CD8+ repertoires were used to assign the CD4 or CD8 phenotype of responding clones. The public reads were reprocessed in TCRdb via fastp at Q25 and MiXCR, keeping in-frame beta chains. CDR3 protein sequences are deduplicated, and each keeps its most common genes and DNA. The V and J calls shown here were made by TCRdb, not taken from the authors' results. The sample records roughly 58,000 distinct CDR3 sequences, more than 8% of which are singletons. The ten largest clones represent around 1.2% of the sample.

The clonotype was recovered from a man aged 18-30 years who had mild COVID-19 (a few samples of this study predate the infection). The sample titles of this study are shuffled in the database, so cell type and time point are left out; the donor was told from shared clones. Material: PBMCs or a T cell subset sorted from them (not recorded which). The chain joins TRBV7-9 to TRBJ1-1; the D gene is perhaps TRBD1, from 5 matching bases. The sequenced DNA is TGTGCCAGCAGCTTACAGGGCGTCGTGGGCACTGAAGCTTTCTTT. Its product reads: CASSLQGVVGTEAFF.